This T cell receptor (beta chain) appears in the sequencing data of a study of graft-versus-host responses after intestinal transplantation. Clones were read by immunoSEQ multiplex PCR, and TCRdb kept only the in-frame ones, dropping some. The sample lists 17,000 or so clones; approximately 39% were seen once. Trimming shortened V by 6 bases and J by 5 bases, and 5 bases separated the two germline ends. This CDR3 has 11 amino acids. Germline V gene sequence: CDR1 MNHGY, CDR2 SVAAGI. With some 200,000 irradiated, violet-dye-labeled stimulator cells, some 200,000 CFSE-labeled responder cells were plated. This clone appeared a few times.

The sequence came from a human patient who received an intestinal transplant. The gene calls are TRBV6-9 and TRBJ2-1; D not resolved. Sequences were derived from alloreactive CD8+ T cells from a mixed lymphocyte reaction culture, sampled before intestinal transplant. Described subset: CFSE-low proliferating T cells sorted from roughly 6-day pre-transplant mixed lymphocyte reaction (GvH or HvG direction). The CDR3 here is CASRSNNEQFF. The CDR3 bases are TGTGCCAGCAGGTCCAACAATGAGCAGTTCTTC.